This TCR beta chain was captured by sequencing in a study of cytomegalovirus exposure and HLA in healthy donors. In the study overall: Early released data comprised 80 million to 100 million unique TCRs from HLA-typed donors.

Use of 60 Vbeta and 13 Jbeta primers characterized the PCR. Produced via immunoSEQ multiplex PCR; TCRdb's table is partial and in-frame only. Here the sample table reports about 48,000 clones. Concerning this clone itself: The antigen is unknown.

V was pared by 4 bases and J by 10 bases, with 8 bases of the junction left unmatched. CDR1 SEHNR and CDR2 FQNEAQ come from the germline V gene (reference sequence). There are 14 residues in the CDR3. Study-wide results and caveats: At a 0.05 false discovery rate, a later analysis found some 18,000 TCR beta sequences to be associated with HLA alleles. Analysis was carried out at a later point, and it linked a missense DCLRE1C variant to TCR beta V- and J-gene trimming.

The clonotype originates from a male donor in good health and CMV-seropositive. This chain uses TRBV7-9 with TRBJ1-1, with TRBD1 matching over 11 bases. Sequencing was carried out using PBMCs. This CDR3 reads CASSSRTGGFGAFF. As DNA, the CDR3 is TGTGCCAGCAGCTCTCGGACAGGGGGCTTTGGAGCTTTCTTT.